This TCR beta chain was recovered during a study of vaccination and CD4 T cells after COVID-19. Whole-study context: Overlapping peptides of the spike proteins of SARS-CoV-2, HCoV-NL63, HCoV-OC43 and HCoV-229E were used for cell stimulation.

The assay that was used to sequence DNA from cultured CD4+ T cells was the Oncomine TCR Beta short-read assay. TCRdb processed the PCR reads anew with MiXCR; each CDR3 protein has one entry. Seen here are some 23,000 distinct CDR3 sequences, 67% observed once, and the top ten hold around 15%. Deletions cut 0 bases from V and 5 bases from J, with 4 bases between. Germline loops: CDR1 SEHNR, CDR2 FQNEAQ (reference sequence). CDR3 size: 12 residues. Treatment in this sample: roughly 10-day PBMC culture with coronavirus spike peptide pools or control peptides (ViraFEST assay). Negative selection recovered the CD4+ T cells once they had spent 10 days in culture. Worth noting for this clonotype: Its antigen is currently unknown.

Sequenced material: CD4+ T cells from blood, cultured in vitro, taken after SARS-CoV-2 vaccination. The V gene is TRBV7-9, the J gene TRBJ2-5; D not resolved. This clonotype was sampled from a human donor who received a COVID-19 vaccine. The CDR3 loop reads CASSLAGETQYF. Here the CDR3 DNA reads TGTGCCAGCAGCTTAGCGGGTGAGACCCAGTACTTC.